This T cell receptor beta chain is from a study of tumor-infiltrating lymphocytes in primary liver carcinoma. The investigators made TCR beta cDNA from about 500 ng total RNA, using a constant-region primer. Slightly modified ARM-PCR, run as three nested multiplex PCR rounds, produced the TCR beta libraries. TCRdb reprocessed the multiplex PCR reads via MiXCR and lists one record per CDR3 protein. The sample shows about 310,000 distinct CDR3 sequences, 45% to 70% of them seen only once. This clonotype was detected many times. Blood RNA was derived from unsorted whole blood, and germline DNA was extracted too. The specimen sequenced was peripheral blood. The source is a woman between 25 and 40 years old with primary liver carcinoma and hepatitis B virus infection.

CDR3 sequence reads: CASSFPRSSYNEQFF. The CDR3 bases are TGTGCCAGCAGCTTCCCCCGGAGCTCCTACAATGAGCAGTTCTTC. The V gene is TRBV11-2, the J gene TRBJ2-1; D is uncertain. The V end was cut by 3 bases, the J end by 0 bases, with 9 bases between. The germline CDR1 and CDR2 sequences are SGHAT and FQNNGV. The CDR3 consists of 15 residues.